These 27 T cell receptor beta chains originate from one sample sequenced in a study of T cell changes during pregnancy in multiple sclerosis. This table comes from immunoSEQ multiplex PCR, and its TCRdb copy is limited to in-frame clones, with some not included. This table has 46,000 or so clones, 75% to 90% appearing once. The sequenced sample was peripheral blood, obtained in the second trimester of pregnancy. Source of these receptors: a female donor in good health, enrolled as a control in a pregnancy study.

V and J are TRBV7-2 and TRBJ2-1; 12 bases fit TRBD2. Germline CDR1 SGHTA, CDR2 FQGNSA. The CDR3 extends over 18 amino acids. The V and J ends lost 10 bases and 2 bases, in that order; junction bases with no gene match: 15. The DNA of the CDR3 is TGTGCCACTACGCGGGGACTAGCGGGCGGCCCCCCCTACAATGAGCAGTTCTTC. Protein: CATTRGLAGGPPYNEQFF.

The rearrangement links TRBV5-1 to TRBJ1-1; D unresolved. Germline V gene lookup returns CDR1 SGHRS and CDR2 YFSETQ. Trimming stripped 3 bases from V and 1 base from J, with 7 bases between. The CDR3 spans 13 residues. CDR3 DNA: TGCGCCAGCAGCTGGCGGGGGAACACTGAAGCTTTCTTT. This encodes CASSWRGNTEAFF.

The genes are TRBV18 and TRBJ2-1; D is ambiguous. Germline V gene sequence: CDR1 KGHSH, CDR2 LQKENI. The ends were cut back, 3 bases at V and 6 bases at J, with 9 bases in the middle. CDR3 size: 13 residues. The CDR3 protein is CASSPSTSNEQFF. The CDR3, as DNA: TGTGCCAGCTCACCTTCTACTTCCAATGAGCAGTTCTTC.

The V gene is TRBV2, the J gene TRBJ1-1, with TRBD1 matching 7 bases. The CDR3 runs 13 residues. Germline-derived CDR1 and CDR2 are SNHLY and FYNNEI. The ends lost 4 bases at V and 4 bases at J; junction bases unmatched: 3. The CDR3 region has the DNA TGTGCCAGCAGTGTCTGGACAGGCACTGAAGCTTTCTTT. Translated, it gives CASSVWTGTEAFF.

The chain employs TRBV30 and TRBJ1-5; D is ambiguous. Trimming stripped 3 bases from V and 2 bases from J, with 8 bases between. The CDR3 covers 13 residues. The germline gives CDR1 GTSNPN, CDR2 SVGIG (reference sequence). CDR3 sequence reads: CAWRQSRNQPQHF. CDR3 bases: TGTGCCTGGAGGCAAAGCCGCAATCAGCCCCAGCATTTT.

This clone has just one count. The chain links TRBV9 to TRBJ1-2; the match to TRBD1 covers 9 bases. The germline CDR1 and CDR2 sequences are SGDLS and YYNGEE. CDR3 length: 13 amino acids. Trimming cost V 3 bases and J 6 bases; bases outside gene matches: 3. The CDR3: CASSGGQGDGYTF. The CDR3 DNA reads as TGTGCCAGCAGCGGGGGACAGGGAGATGGCTACACCTTC.

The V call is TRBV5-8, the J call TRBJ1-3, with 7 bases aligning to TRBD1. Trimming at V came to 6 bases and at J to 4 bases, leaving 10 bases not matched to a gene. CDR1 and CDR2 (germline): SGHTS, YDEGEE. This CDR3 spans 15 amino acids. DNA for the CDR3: TGTGCCAGCAACAGACAGGGTTATGCCGGAAACACCATATATTTT. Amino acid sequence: CASNRQGYAGNTIYF.

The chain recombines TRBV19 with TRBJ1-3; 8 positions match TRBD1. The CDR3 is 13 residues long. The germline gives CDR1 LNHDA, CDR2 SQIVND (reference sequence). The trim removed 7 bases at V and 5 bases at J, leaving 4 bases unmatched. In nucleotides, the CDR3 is TGTGCCAGTACCGGGACAGGTAGAAACACCATATATTTT. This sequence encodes CASTGTGRNTIYF.

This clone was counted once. DNA of the CDR3: TGTGCCAGCAGCACACAGGCAACAGATACGCAGTATTTT. It specifies CASSTQATDTQYF. The chain employs TRBV7-2 and TRBJ2-3; D is perhaps TRBD1 (5 bases). Germline CDR1 is SGHTA and CDR2 is FQGNSA. This CDR3 comprises 13 residues. V shed 5 bases and J shed 3 bases, with 9 bases lying between them.

The CDR3 sequence: CASSLLPAAGGQETQYF. The CDR3 DNA is TGTGCCAGCAGCTTACTTCCCGCCGCGGGGGGCCAAGAGACCCAGTACTTC. V usage is TRBV11-2 and J usage is TRBJ2-5, with 8 bases identical to TRBD2. V dropped 2 bases and J dropped 1; count of bases not matched to a gene: 9. Germline-derived CDR1 and CDR2 are SGHAT and FQNNGV. The CDR3 is 17 residues long.

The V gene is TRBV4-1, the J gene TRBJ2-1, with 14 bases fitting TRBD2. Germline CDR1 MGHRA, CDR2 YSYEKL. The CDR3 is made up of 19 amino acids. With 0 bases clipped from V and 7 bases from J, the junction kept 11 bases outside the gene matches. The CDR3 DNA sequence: TGCGCCAGCAGCCAAGACTCCGGACTAGCGGGGGGCGGTACGAATGAGCAGTTCTTC. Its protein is CASSQDSGLAGGGTNEQFF.

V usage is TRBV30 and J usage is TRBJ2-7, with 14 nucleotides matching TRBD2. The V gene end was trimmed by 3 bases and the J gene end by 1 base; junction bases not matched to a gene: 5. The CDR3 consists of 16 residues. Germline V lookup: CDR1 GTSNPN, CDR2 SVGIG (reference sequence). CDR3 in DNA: TGTGCCTGGAGGACTAGCGGGAGGGCCCGTTCCTACGAGCAGTACTTC. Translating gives CAWRTSGRARSYEQYF.

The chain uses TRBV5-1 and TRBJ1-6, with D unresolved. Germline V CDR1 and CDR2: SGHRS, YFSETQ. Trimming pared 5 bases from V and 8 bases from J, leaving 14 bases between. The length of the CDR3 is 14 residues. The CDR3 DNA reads TGCGCCAGCAGTCTACGGGTAGTGGATTCACCCCTCCACTTT. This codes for CASSLRVVDSPLHF.

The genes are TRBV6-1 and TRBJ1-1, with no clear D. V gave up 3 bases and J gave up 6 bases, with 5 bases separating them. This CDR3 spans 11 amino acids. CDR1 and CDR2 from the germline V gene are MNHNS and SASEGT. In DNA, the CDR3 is TGTGCCAGCAGTGATCTATCTGAAGCTTTCTTT. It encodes CASSDLSEAFF.

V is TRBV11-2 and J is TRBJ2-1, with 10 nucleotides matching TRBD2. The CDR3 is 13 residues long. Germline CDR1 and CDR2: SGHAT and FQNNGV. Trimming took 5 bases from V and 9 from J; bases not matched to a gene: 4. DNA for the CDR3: TGTGCCAGCAGCCCTCTAGCGGGAGCTGAGCAGTTCTTC. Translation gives CASSPLAGAEQFF.

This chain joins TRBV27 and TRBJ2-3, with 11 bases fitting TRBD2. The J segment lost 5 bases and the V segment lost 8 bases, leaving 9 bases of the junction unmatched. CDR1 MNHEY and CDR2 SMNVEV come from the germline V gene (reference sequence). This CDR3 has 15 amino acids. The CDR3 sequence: CASRGLAGGIDTQYF. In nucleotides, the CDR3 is TGTGCCAGCCGAGGTTTAGCGGGAGGGATAGATACGCAGTATTTT.

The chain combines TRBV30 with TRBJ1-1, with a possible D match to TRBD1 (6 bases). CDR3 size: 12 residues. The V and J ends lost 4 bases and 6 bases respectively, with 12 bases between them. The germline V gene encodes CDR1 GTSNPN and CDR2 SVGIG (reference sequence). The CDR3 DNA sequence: TGTGCCTGGACGGGGGGGGGCCCTGAAGCTTTCTTT. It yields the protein CAWTGGGPEAFF.

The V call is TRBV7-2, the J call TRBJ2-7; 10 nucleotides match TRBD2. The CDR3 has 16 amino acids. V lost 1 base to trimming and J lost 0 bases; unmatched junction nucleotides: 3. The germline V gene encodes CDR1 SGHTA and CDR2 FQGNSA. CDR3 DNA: TGTGCCAGCAGCTTAGAGGCTAGCGGGAGCTCCTACGAGCAGTACTTC. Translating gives CASSLEASGSSYEQYF.

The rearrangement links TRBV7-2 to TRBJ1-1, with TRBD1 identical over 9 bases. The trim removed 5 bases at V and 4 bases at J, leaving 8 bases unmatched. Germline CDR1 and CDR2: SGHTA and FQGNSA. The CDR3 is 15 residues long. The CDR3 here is CASSPPPTGGTEAFF. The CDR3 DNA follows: TGTGCCAGCAGCCCGCCCCCGACAGGGGGCACTGAAGCTTTCTTT. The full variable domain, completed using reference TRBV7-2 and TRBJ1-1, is GAGVSQSPSNKVTEKGKDVELRCDPISGHTALYWYRQSLGQGLEFLIYFQGNSAPDKSGLPSDRFSAERTGGSVSTLTIQRTQQEDSAVYLCASSPPPTGGTEAFFGQGTRLTVV.

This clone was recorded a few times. CDR3 sequence (DNA): TGTGCCAGCAGAGGGGGGGTGAACACTGAAGCTTTCTTT. Encoded protein: CASRGGVNTEAFF. The chain employs TRBV6-5 and TRBJ1-1, with a weak D call TRBD1 (6 bases). This CDR3 is built from 13 residues. Germline V gene sequence: CDR1 MNHEY, CDR2 SVGAGI. Trimming stripped 6 bases from V and 0 bases from J, with 8 bases between.

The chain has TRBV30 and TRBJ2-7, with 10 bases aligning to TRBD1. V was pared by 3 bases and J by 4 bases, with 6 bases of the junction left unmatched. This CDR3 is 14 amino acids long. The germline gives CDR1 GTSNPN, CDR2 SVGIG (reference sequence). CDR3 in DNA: TGTGCCTGGAGGCCCGGGACAGGGGTTTACGAGCAGTACTTC. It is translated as CAWRPGTGVYEQYF.

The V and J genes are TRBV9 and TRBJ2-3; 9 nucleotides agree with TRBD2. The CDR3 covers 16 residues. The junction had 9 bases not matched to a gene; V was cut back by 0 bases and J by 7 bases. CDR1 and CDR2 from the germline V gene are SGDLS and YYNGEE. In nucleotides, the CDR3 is TGTGCCAGCAGCGTAGGGTCGGGCGGGGGGGCAAATACGCAGTATTTT. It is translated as CASSVGSGGGANTQYF.

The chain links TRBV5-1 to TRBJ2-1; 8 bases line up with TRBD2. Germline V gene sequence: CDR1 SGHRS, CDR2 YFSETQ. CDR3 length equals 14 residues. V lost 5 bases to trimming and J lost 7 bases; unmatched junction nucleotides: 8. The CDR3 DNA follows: TGCGCCAGCAGTCCGGCGGGGGGCCGGAATGAGCAGTTCTTC. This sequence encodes CASSPAGGRNEQFF.

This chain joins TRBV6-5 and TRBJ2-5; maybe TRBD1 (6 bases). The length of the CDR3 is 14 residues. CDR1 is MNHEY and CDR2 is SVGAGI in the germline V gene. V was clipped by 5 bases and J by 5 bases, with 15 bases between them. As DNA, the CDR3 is TGTGCCAGCAGTGAAAGACAGGTACAGGAGACCCAGTACTTC. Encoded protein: CASSERQVQETQYF.

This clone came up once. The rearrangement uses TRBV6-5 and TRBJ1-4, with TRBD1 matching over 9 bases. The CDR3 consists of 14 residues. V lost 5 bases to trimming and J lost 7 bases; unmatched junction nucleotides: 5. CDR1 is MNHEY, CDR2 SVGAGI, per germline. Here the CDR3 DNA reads TGTGCCAGCAGTGGGGACAGGGTTGGTGAAAAACTGTTTTTT. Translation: CASSGDRVGEKLFF.

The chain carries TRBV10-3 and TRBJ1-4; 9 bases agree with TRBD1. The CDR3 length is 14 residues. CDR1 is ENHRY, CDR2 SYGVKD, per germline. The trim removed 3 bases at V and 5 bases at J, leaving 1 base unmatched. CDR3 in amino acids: CAISDGTGNEKLFF. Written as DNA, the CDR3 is TGTGCCATCAGTGATGGGACAGGGAATGAAAAACTGTTTTTT.

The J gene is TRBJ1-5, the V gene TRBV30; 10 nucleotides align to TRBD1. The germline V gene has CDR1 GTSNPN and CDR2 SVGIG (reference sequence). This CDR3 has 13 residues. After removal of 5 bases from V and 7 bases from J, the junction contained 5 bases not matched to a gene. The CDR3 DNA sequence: TGTGCCTGGGGACAGGGGGAACGACAGCCCCAGCATTTT. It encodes CAWGQGERQPQHF.